Listed below are T cell receptor beta chains from one sample, sequenced in a study of cytomegalovirus exposure and HLA in healthy donors. Measured with immunoSEQ multiplex PCR; TCRdb has only the in-frame clones, and not every one. This repertoire shows 150,000 or so clones, 80% to 90% found once; its top ten account for approximately 2%. Material: PBMCs. Every receptor here comes from a young man in good health and CMV-seronegative. Both conserved end residues are part of each CDR3. The D gene is left open where the match is weak.

d_call,v_call,j_call,cdr3_aa
TRBD1,TRBV4-3,TRBJ2-7,CASSHSGTGSYEQYF
TRBD1,TRBV7-2,TRBJ1-4,CASSVGTGGTNEKLFF
.,TRBV7-8,TRBJ2-1,CASSLGRAPSYNEQFF
.,TRBV6-1,TRBJ2-5,CASSRTRGIQETQYF
.,TRBV5-6,TRBJ2-6,CASSTIGTGANVLTF
.,TRBV9,TRBJ1-1,CASSVDINTEAFF
TRBD1,TRBV15,TRBJ2-1,CATSNGQGNNEQFF
.,TRBV6-5,TRBJ1-4,CASSYRGGVTNEKLFF
.,TRBV10-3,TRBJ1-5,CAISEQQVSNQPQHF
TRBD2,TRBV28,TRBJ2-7,CASSFLRGGEQYF
TRBD2,TRBV28,TRBJ2-1,CASSLRGSGEQFF
.,TRBV9,TRBJ1-1,CASSVGGVAEAFF
.,TRBV5-1,TRBJ1-1,CASSLAQHTEAFF
.,TRBV10-2,TRBJ1-6,CASSDGGRPPLHF
TRBD1,TRBV15,TRBJ1-5,CATSRDRGNQPQHF
.,TRBV28,TRBJ2-3,CASGGLTDTQYF
TRBD1,TRBV5-4,TRBJ2-3,CASRNWTGGVTDTQYF
TRBD1,TRBV7-9,TRBJ1-5,CASSLGGTVQHF
TRBD2,TRBV28,TRBJ2-5,CASSLWSGRGGVGETQYF
TRBD1,TRBV7-9,TRBJ1-5,CASSGTGEQPQHF
.,TRBV19,TRBJ1-5,CASTPRGYGYNQPQHF
.,TRBV29-1,TRBJ1-3,CSAADGSSGNTIYF
TRBD2,TRBV9,TRBJ2-7,CASSALPSGGTYEQYF
.,TRBV9,TRBJ1-1,CASSVQANTEAFF
.,TRBV18,TRBJ2-3,CASSTGLTSTDTQYF
TRBD1,TRBV7-2,TRBJ1-1,CASSLVPDRANTEAFF
.,TRBV2,TRBJ1-3,CASSVVGNTIYF
TRBD1,TRBV7-2,TRBJ1-2,CASSSLRTGGYGYTF
TRBD1,TRBV7-9,TRBJ2-7,CSSSLADRGDEQYF
.,TRBV6-5,TRBJ2-3,CASRGQGGDTQYF
TRBD1,TRBV30,TRBJ1-2,CAWSPRTGTNHTF
.,TRBV2,TRBJ2-3,CARGGAASTDTQYF
.,TRBV5-6,TRBJ1-1,CASSWWTANMNTEAFF
.,TRBV7-7,TRBJ1-1,CASSTELNTEAFF
TRBD2,TRBV19,TRBJ2-7,CASSMPTSGATYEQYF
.,TRBV13,TRBJ1-5,CASSERGPRGGNQPQHF
.,TRBV6-5,TRBJ2-1,CASSAGEKQFF
TRBD1,TRBV6-1,TRBJ1-5,CASSEEVGGFQPQHF
.,TRBV5-1,TRBJ2-1,CASSLGGLSYNEQFF
TRBD1,TRBV5-1,TRBJ1-5,CASSLGTSGGGQPQHF
TRBD2,TRBV7-6,TRBJ2-7,CASSYIAGDEQYF
.,TRBV28,TRBJ1-5,CASKRVSNQPQHF
.,TRBV30,TRBJ1-3,CAWAPGSGNTIYF
.,TRBV5-6,TRBJ1-4,CASSPRVLKEKLFF
TRBD2,TRBV5-1,TRBJ2-2,CASSSSGDHTGELFF
TRBD2,TRBV2,TRBJ2-3,CASTWTSGRTDTQYF
TRBD1,TRBV29-1,TRBJ1-1,CSVDEGAGLVAEAFF
TRBD1,TRBV5-1,TRBJ2-7,CASSWQGQGSHEQYF
.,TRBV30,TRBJ1-3,CAWSRGNTIYF
.,TRBV21-1,TRBJ2-7,CASTSLGSGGPNEQYF
.,TRBV27,TRBJ2-7,CASSLSRTPEGAEQYF
.,TRBV6-5,TRBJ1-3,CASSYSLNSGNTIYF
.,TRBV14,TRBJ2-7,CASSEWQREQYF
TRBD2,TRBV7-9,TRBJ2-3,CSSSPGLAGTDTQYF
TRBD1,TRBV19,TRBJ2-1,CASSDRGQGPYNEQFF
.,TRBV9,TRBJ2-6,CASSAGSGANVLTF
TRBD1,TRBV5-1,TRBJ1-2,CASSFSGTGGEGYTF